What follows is one T cell receptor (beta chain) and its context. Its antigen remains undetermined. The input lacks base qualities; no much larger clone sits a single base away. Participants in the prospective study were enrolled through a virtual design, were aged 18 to 89 years, and lived in about 25 United States geographic areas. In the prospective study, cohorts were assigned on the basis of participant-reported clinical history obtained from a screening survey and a study questionnaire. Recovered participants in ImmuneRACE Cohort 3 were defined as having two consecutive negative NP/OP PCR tests, clearance from a healthcare professional, or resolution of symptoms. In the prospective study, mobile phlebotomists collected whole blood, serum and a nasopharyngeal or oropharyngeal swab from each participant. Additional blood draws and questionnaires over an approximately two-month period could optionally be provided by prospective study participants. Prospective study blood samples were shipped either frozen or at room temperature before DNA extraction.

CDR3 length: 15 amino acids, cysteine to phenylalanine. The only DNA kept is the CDR3, 45 bases in frame from the first base. Trimming removed 1 base from V and 1 base from J, leaving 11 bases between the germline ends. The germline V gene encodes CDR1 SGHDN and CDR2 FVKESK. The sample is drawn from a study of blood T cell repertoires in COVID-19 (dated by TCRdb to 2018 to 2021). About the full investigation: Samples from collaborators originated in the United States, Italy and Spain and spanned both the acute and convalescent phases of COVID-19. A freely available public database, intended as a resource for researchers studying the immune response to SARS-CoV-2, is where the repertoires were released. The samples were drawn from two sources: the first 160 participants of the ongoing ImmuneRACE study, and over 1,000 subjects contributed by 6 global collaborators. Nearly every sample came with metadata listing a de-identified subject ID, COVID-19 status, age in years and sex. The prospective study material was composed of cDNA or gDNA derived from T cells, B-cell-depleted T cells, or PBMCs. Deeply sampled blood TCRbeta repertoires from subjects exposed to, actively infected with, or recovered from COVID-19 were included in the dataset. Where available, HLA class I and class II types were obtained from metadata supplied by the sample provider rather than from assay-based typing. What the work shows at the level of the full study, not this receptor alone: The quantity of clinical and demographic metadata differed by source and by participant and was supplied without curation.

TCRbeta CDR3 regions were amplified from genomic DNA by means of the immunoSEQ Assay, a bias-controlled multiplex PCR. In the source study's methods: Within the assay, amplification of reference gene primers was used to estimate how many nucleated cells each sample contained. To quantify the absolute abundance of each unique TCRbeta CDR3 rearrangement, sequence reads were collapsed and filtered. For each sample, productive Simpson clonality was calculated as the square root of Simpson's diversity index over productive rearrangements. In its TCRdb copy, this immuneACCESS table keeps in-frame sequences only and misses some clones. Where compared with another copy, unresolved V genes explain less than half of these, and the others have no known cause. V, J and clone size are those of that table, while D and trimming were read from the DNA. The sample yields around 480,000 clones; roughly 87% were counted once. Roughly 0.72% of the sample belongs to the ten largest clones.

This sequence uses TRBV14 and TRBJ2-7; the D gene cannot be named for sure. This clonotype originated in a woman between 18 and 29 years old who had recovered from COVID-19. Specimen: PBMCs or T cells enriched from blood (not recorded which). The CDR3 reads CASSQGLGPSYEQYF. The bases read TGTGCCAGCAGCCAAGGTTTGGGCCCATCCTACGAGCAGTACTTC.